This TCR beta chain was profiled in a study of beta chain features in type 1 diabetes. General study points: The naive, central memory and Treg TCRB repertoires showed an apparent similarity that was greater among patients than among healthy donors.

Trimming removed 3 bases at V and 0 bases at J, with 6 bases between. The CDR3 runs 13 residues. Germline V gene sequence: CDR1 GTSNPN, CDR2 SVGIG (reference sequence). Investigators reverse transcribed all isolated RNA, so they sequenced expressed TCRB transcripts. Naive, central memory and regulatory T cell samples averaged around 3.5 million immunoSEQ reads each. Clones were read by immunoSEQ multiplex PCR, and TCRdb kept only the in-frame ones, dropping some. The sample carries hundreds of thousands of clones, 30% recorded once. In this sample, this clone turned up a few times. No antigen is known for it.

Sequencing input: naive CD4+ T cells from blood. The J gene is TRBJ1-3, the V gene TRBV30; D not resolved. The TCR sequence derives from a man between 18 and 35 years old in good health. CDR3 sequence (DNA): TGTGCCTGGAGGCTTCACTCTGGAAACACCATATATTTT. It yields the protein CAWRLHSGNTIYF.